A selection of T cell receptor beta chains follows, all from one sample in a study of OX40 agonist ivuxolimab in advanced cancers. Here immunoSEQ multiplex PCR was the method, and the copy in TCRdb shows in-frame clones only, minus some. Among 65,000 to 90,000 clones listed, approximately 89% were seen once. The sequencing here drew on CD4+ or CD8+ T cells sorted from blood, taken in a trial of the OX40 agonist ivuxolimab. These receptors all come from an adult with an advanced solid tumor such as melanoma, head and neck, liver or kidney cancer. Both conserved end residues are part of each CDR3. The D gene is left open where the match is weak. Size values are once, few and many counts, or a class for expanded clones, and some rows have none.

J	V	size	D	CDR3	DNA
TRBJ1-2	TRBV5-1	.	.	CASSLDGVGGYTF	TGCGCCAGCAGCTTGGACGGGGTTGGAGGCTACACCTTC
TRBJ1-5	TRBV11-2	.	TRBD1	CASSSDRGPNQPQHF	TGTGCCAGCAGCTCTGACAGGGGGCCCAATCAGCCCCAGCATTTT
TRBJ1-3	TRBV9	few	.	CASSPSVGWGSGNTIYF	TGTGCCAGCAGTCCCTCGGTGGGTTGGGGCTCTGGAAACACCATATATTTT
TRBJ2-6	TRBV6-5	.	.	CASSYYRGAGANVLTF	TGTGCCAGCAGTTACTATAGGGGGGCTGGGGCCAACGTCCTGACTTTC
TRBJ2-2	TRBV10-3	.	.	CAIRRGGNTGELFF	TGTGCCATCAGGAGGGGGGGAAACACCGGGGAGCTGTTTTTT
TRBJ1-6	TRBV28	.	TRBD1	CASSFQGQYNSPLHF	TGTGCCAGCAGTTTTCAGGGACAGTATAATTCACCCCTCCACTTT
TRBJ1-1	TRBV19	.	TRBD1	CASSIPGQEVNTEAFF	TGTGCCAGTAGTATTCCTGGACAGGAGGTGAACACTGAAGCTTTCTTT
TRBJ1-6	TRBV10-3	.	TRBD1	CAISESGTDYNSPLHF	TGTGCCATCAGTGAGTCCGGGACAGACTATAATTCACCCCTCCACTTT
TRBJ1-6	TRBV6-5	few	.	CASSSDPGSPLHF	TGTGCCAGCAGTTCCGACCCTGGTTCACCCCTCCACTTT
TRBJ1-1	TRBV28	.	TRBD1	CASGGQGAKDTEAFF	TGTGCCAGCGGGGGGCAGGGGGCGAAGGACACTGAAGCTTTCTTT
TRBJ2-7	TRBV28	.	TRBD1	CASSSTGVSYEQYF	TGTGCCAGCAGTTCGACAGGGGTCTCCTACGAGCAGTACTTC
TRBJ1-2	TRBV5-1	few	.	CASSLQDRNYTF	TGCGCCAGCAGCCTGCAAGACAGGAACTACACCTTC
TRBJ2-3	TRBV10-3	.	.	CAIQGGTDTQYF	TGTGCCATCCAGGGAGGCACAGATACGCAGTATTTT
TRBJ1-1	TRBV7-9	.	.	CASSLREKGTEAFF	TGTGCCAGCAGCTTACGGGAAAAGGGCACTGAAGCTTTCTTT
TRBJ2-5	TRBV9	.	.	CASSVAARETQYF	TGTGCCAGCAGCGTAGCGGCTAGGGAGACCCAGTACTTC
TRBJ2-7	TRBV11-2	.	.	CASSSGRIEQYF	TGTGCCAGCAGCTCAGGTAGGATCGAGCAGTACTTC
TRBJ2-7	TRBV7-3	few	TRBD1	CASSLGQGREQYF	TGTGCCAGCAGCTTGGGACAGGGTCGCGAGCAGTACTTC
TRBJ2-3	TRBV5-1	.	TRBD2	CASSLGLAVDTQYF	TGCGCCAGCAGCTTGGGACTAGCGGTAGATACGCAGTATTTT
TRBJ2-3	TRBV15	.	.	CATSRDSLFTDTQYF	TGTGCCACCAGCAGAGATAGCCTGTTCACAGATACGCAGTATTTT
TRBJ2-2	TRBV4-1	.	.	CASSQESQGWTGELFF	TGCGCCAGCAGCCAAGAATCCCAGGGTTGGACCGGGGAGCTGTTTTTT
TRBJ2-1	TRBV5-1	.	TRBD2	CASSWGLAGYNEQFF	TGCGCCAGCAGCTGGGGACTAGCGGGTTACAATGAGCAGTTCTTC
TRBJ1-4	TRBV6-5	.	.	CASTKRGGAEKLFF	TGTGCCAGCACTAAGCGGGGGGGGGCTGAAAAACTGTTTTTT
TRBJ1-4	TRBV27	.	.	CASSRRVKDPEKLFF	TGTGCCAGCAGTCGAAGGGTAAAGGACCCTGAAAAACTGTTTTTT
TRBJ2-3	TRBV19	few	.	CASSIGVTDTQYF	TGTGCCAGTAGTATAGGAGTCACAGATACGCAGTATTTT
TRBJ1-2	TRBV10-3	.	.	CAISEQENYGYTF	TGTGCCATCAGTGAGCAGGAGAACTATGGCTACACCTTC
TRBJ1-2	TRBV29-1	once	TRBD1	CSVRQGYGYTF	TGCAGCGTCCGACAGGGCTATGGCTACACCTTC
TRBJ1-1	TRBV19	.	.	CASNTLVNTEAFF	TGTGCCAGTAATACCCTGGTGAACACTGAAGCTTTCTTT
TRBJ2-1	TRBV29-1	.	TRBD1	CSVLRGTGGNEQFF	TGCAGCGTCTTGCGGGGGACAGGGGGCAATGAGCAGTTCTTC
TRBJ1-2	TRBV29-1	.	.	CSGDQQGSYGYTF	TGCAGCGGGGACCAACAGGGTAGCTATGGCTACACCTTC
TRBJ2-3	TRBV7-2	.	.	CASTFSPTHTDTQYF	TGTGCCAGCACCTTCTCCCCCACACACACAGATACGCAGTATTTT
TRBJ2-7	TRBV5-1	.	TRBD2	CASSLAPGGMFSYEQYF	TGCGCCAGCAGCTTGGCCCCGGGGGGGATGTTTTCCTACGAGCAGTACTTC
TRBJ2-2	TRBV11-1	once	.	CASSARPFLRGSGTGELFF	TGTGCCAGCAGCGCCCGGCCTTTTTTGAGGGGCTCGGGCACCGGGGAGCTGTTTTTT
TRBJ1-1	TRBV10-3	.	.	CAITLGGEAFF	TGTGCCATCACCTTGGGGGGGGAAGCTTTCTTT
TRBJ2-7	TRBV28	once	.	CASSPTGTGNEQYF	TGTGCCAGCAGTCCCACAGGAACTGGAAACGAGCAGTACTTC
TRBJ1-2	TRBV5-1	.	.	CASSSGDSLRCTF	TGCGCCAGCAGCTCGGGGGATTCTTTGAGATGCACCTTC
TRBJ1-6	TRBV5-1	.	.	CASRQGVDNSPLHF	TGCGCCAGCAGGCAAGGCGTCGATAATTCACCCCTCCACTTT
TRBJ2-7	TRBV30	.	.	CAWIGQPDQPYEQYF	TGTGCCTGGATAGGACAGCCCGATCAGCCCTACGAGCAGTACTTC
TRBJ2-5	TRBV5-1	.	.	CASSLGDRGKETQYF	TGCGCCAGCAGCTTGGGGGATAGGGGAAAAGAGACCCAGTACTTC
TRBJ2-3	TRBV5-6	.	TRBD1	CASSPRATGGTDTQYF	TGTGCCAGCAGCCCTCGAGCGACAGGGGGGACAGATACGCAGTATTTT
TRBJ2-3	TRBV10-1	.	.	CASSEAGGVSTDTQYF	TGCGCCAGCAGTGAAGCCGGAGGGGTTAGCACAGATACGCAGTATTTT
TRBJ1-3	TRBV6-6	.	.	CASGENTIYF	TGTGCCAGTGGGGAAAACACCATATATTTT
TRBJ2-7	TRBV5-1	.	.	CASSFGTPASYEQYF	TGCGCCAGCAGCTTCGGGACCCCTGCTTCCTACGAGCAGTACTTC
TRBJ2-7	TRBV7-8	.	.	CASSPGQTRYEQYF	TGTGCCAGCAGCCCCGGACAGACCCGGTACGAGCAGTACTTC
TRBJ1-5	TRBV2	.	.	CASSEGQVNQPQHF	TGTGCCAGCAGTGAAGGTCAGGTCAATCAGCCCCAGCATTTT
TRBJ1-5	TRBV6-4	once	TRBD1	CASSVQGEQPQHF	TGTGCCAGCAGTGTTCAGGGGGAGCAGCCCCAGCATTTT
TRBJ1-1	TRBV5-1	.	.	CASSLDSGVTEAFF	TGCGCCAGCAGCTTGGATTCTGGGGTCACTGAAGCTTTCTTT
TRBJ2-2	TRBV10-3	.	.	CAISDTQTANTGELFF	TGTGCCATCAGTGATACGCAGACAGCGAACACCGGGGAGCTGTTTTTT
TRBJ1-6	TRBV30	.	.	CAWSAENYNSPLHF	TGTGCCTGGAGTGCAGAAAACTATAATTCACCCCTCCACTTT
TRBJ1-1	TRBV12-5	.	TRBD1	CASGLHGTADEAFF	TGTGCTAGTGGTTTGCACGGGACAGCAGATGAAGCTTTCTTT
TRBJ2-1	TRBV6-1	.	TRBD2	CASSESTSGGEQFF	TGTGCCAGCAGTGAAAGTACTAGCGGGGGGGAGCAGTTCTTC
TRBJ2-7	TRBV30	few	TRBD2	CAWSVREGEQYF	TGTGCCTGGAGTGTGCGGGAGGGCGAGCAGTACTTC
TRBJ1-4	TRBV9	few	.	CASSVAVQDTEKLFF	TGTGCCAGCAGCGTAGCCGTCCAGGACACTGAAAAACTGTTTTTT
TRBJ1-1	TRBV30	.	.	CAWSVLGALAFF	TGTGCCTGGAGTGTACTTGGGGCACTGGCTTTCTTT
TRBJ2-1	TRBV6-5	few	.	CASSPSGISYNEQFF	TGTGCCAGCAGCCCAAGCGGTATCTCCTACAATGAGCAGTTCTTC
TRBJ1-1	TRBV19	once	.	CASSIRIDTEAFF	TGTGCCAGTAGTATTAGAATCGATACTGAAGCTTTCTTT
TRBJ2-7	TRBV7-2	once	TRBD2	CASSLSSGGASYEQYF	TGTGCCAGCAGCTTATCTAGCGGGGGGGCATCCTACGAGCAGTACTTC
TRBJ2-2	TRBV9	.	.	CASSVGVGELFF	TGTGCCAGCAGCGTAGGTGTCGGGGAGCTGTTTTTT
TRBJ2-7	TRBV6-5	.	.	CASSSPSGTESYEQYF	TGTGCCAGCAGTTCACCCTCCGGGACCGAGTCCTACGAGCAGTACTTC
TRBJ2-3	TRBV28	.	TRBD1	CASSTQGAGRYTQYF	TGTGCCAGCAGTACCCAGGGGGCGGGCCGGTATACGCAGTATTTT
TRBJ2-7	TRBV6-1	.	.	CASSGEKWAYEQYF	TGTGCCAGCAGTGGCGAAAAATGGGCCTACGAGCAGTACTTC